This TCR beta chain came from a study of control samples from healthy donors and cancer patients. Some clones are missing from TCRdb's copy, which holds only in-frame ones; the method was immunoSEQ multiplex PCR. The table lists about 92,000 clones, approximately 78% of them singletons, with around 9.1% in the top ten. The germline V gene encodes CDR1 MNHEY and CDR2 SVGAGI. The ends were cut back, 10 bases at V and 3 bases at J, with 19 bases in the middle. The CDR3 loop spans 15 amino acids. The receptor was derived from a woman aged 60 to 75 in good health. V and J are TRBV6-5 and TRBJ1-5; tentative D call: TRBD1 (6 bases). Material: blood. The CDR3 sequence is CATSPGARANQPQHF. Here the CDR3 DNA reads TGTGCCACCTCACCGGGGGCGCGGGCCAATCAGCCCCAGCATTTT.